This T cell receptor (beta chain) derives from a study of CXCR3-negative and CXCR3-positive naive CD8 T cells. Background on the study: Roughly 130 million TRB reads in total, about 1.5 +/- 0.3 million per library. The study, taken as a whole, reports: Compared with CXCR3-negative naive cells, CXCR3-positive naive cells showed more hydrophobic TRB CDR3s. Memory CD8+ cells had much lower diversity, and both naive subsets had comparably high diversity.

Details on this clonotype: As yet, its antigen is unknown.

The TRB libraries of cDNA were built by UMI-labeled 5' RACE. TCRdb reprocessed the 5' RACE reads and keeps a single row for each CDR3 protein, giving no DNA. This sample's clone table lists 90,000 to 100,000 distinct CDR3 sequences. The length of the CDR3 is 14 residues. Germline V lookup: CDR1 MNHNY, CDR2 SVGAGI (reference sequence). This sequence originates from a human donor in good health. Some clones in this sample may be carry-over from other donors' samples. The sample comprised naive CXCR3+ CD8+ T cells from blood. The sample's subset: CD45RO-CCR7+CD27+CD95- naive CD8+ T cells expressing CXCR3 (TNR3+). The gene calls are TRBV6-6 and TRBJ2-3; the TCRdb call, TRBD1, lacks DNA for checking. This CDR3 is CASSAKGESDTQYF.